Following are 14 T cell receptor beta chains from one sample sequenced in a study of blood T cells in healthy people across ages. The second PCR ran about 7 to 12 cycles with a sample-barcoded 5' primer and J-beta primers. TCRdb re-called the 5' RACE reads with MiXCR, one entry per CDR3 protein. The sample lists 550,000 to 700,000 distinct CDR3 sequences, approximately 25% occurring once. Sequences were obtained from blood. The receptors were sampled from a woman aged 70-85 years in good health.

The rearrangement links TRBV7-2 to TRBJ2-1; a weak D match, TRBD2 (5 bases). The J call may be incorrect, as the DNA end agrees better with TRBJ2-5. The CDR3 covers 14 residues. Germline CDR1 is SGHTA and CDR2 is FQGNSA. The CDR3 nucleotides are TGTGCCAGCAGGAATCCGGGGTCCTTGGAGACCCAGTACTTC. Residues: CASRNPGSLETQYF.

This clonotype came up a few times. The V call is TRBV5-1, the J call TRBJ1-1; D is ambiguous. Germline CDR1 and CDR2: SGHRS and YFSETQ. Trimming removed 3 bases at V and 4 bases at J, with 16 bases between. There are 15 residues in the CDR3. The CDR3 nucleotides are TGCGCCAGCAGCTCCCTGGCCCTCGACGGCACTGAAGCTTTCTTT. It encodes CASSSLALDGTEAFF.

This rearrangement joins TRBV19 to TRBJ2-7; TRBD2 is a possible D gene (5 bases). The CDR3 loop spans 13 amino acids. The V gene lost 7 bases and the J gene lost 2 bases, with 12 bases spanning the gap. The germline gives CDR1 LNHDA, CDR2 SQIVND (reference sequence). CDR3 DNA sequence: TGTGCCAGTACCTCAAGGGAGCCCTACGAGCAGTACTTC. This codes for CASTSREPYEQYF. The complete variable domain, with remaining parts taken from reference TRBV19 and TRBJ2-7, reads DGGITQSPKYLFRKEGQNVTLSCEQNLNHDAMYWYRQDPGQGLRLIYYSQIVNDFQKGDIAEGYSVSREKKESFPLTVTSAQKNPTAFYLCASTSREPYEQYFGPGTRLTVT.

The V gene is TRBV9, the J gene TRBJ2-1; no reliable D call. The CDR3 spans 16 residues. Trimming left V 2 bases short and J 0 bases short, with 12 bases between. The germline V gene encodes CDR1 SGDLS and CDR2 YYNGEE. The CDR3: CASSVHYSFSYNEQFF. Here the CDR3 DNA reads TGTGCCAGCAGCGTTCACTACTCCTTCTCCTACAATGAGCAGTTCTTC.

Comment on this clonotype: This CDR3 fails to terminate in the conserved phenylalanine or tryptophan, so it likely reflects a read error. The chain is built from TRBV19 and TRBJ2-1; 7 bases match TRBD1. The germline CDR1 and CDR2 sequences are LNHDA and SQIVND (reference sequence). This CDR3 spans 13 amino acids. The V and J ends lost 2 bases and 12 bases, in that order; junction bases with no gene match: 7. CDR3 in DNA: TGTGCCAGTAGTATAAGTTTGACAGGGTCGCAGTTCCTC. Residues: CASSISLTGSQFL.

This clonotype was detected only once. The CDR3 DNA reads TGCGCCAGCGAGAGGGGCACAGGGGGCACTGAAGCTTTCTTT. It encodes CASERGTGGTEAFF. The chain is built from TRBV5-1 and TRBJ1-1; 8 bases fit TRBD1. The length of the CDR3 is 14 residues. Trimming at V came to 7 bases and at J to 4 bases, leaving 9 bases not matched to a gene. Germline-derived CDR1 and CDR2 are SGHRS and YFSETQ.

V and J are TRBV7-3 and TRBJ2-1, with D possibly TRBD2 on 6 matching bases. V was shortened by 1 base and J by 6 bases, with 19 bases between the two germline ends. This CDR3 is 17 amino acids long. The V gene's germline CDR1 is SGHTA and CDR2 FQGTGA. The DNA for the CDR3 is TGTGCCAGCAGCTTAATGTCAAGCCTAGCGCTCCGCAATGAGCAGTTCTTC. This sequence encodes CASSLMSSLALRNEQFF.

The sample holds a few counts of this clonotype. The CDR3 loop reads CSSSGLAVYNEQFF. The CDR3 DNA is TGCAGTTCCTCGGGACTAGCGGTGTACAATGAGCAGTTCTTC. The rearrangement uses TRBV20-1 and TRBJ2-1; 11 bases match TRBD2. Germline V lookup: CDR1 DFQATT, CDR2 SNEGSKA (reference sequence). The CDR3 has 14 residues. J lost 4 bases, V lost 8 bases, and 7 bases had no gene match.

This clonotype was counted between two and nine times. The chain links TRBV4-2 to TRBJ2-1, with TRBD2 matching over 12 bases. The germline V gene encodes CDR1 LGHNA and CDR2 YNFKEQ. This CDR3 contains 16 residues. With V trimmed by 3 bases and J by 6 bases, 6 bases remained unmatched. DNA for the CDR3: TGTGCCAGCAGCCAGTCCAAACTAGCGGGAGGCAATGAGCAGTTCTTC. It yields the protein CASSQSKLAGGNEQFF.

A few counts support this clonotype. V gene TRBV7-6 combines with J gene TRBJ2-3, with TRBD2 matching over 11 bases. The V segment lost 2 bases and the J segment 3 bases; nucleotides outside the gene matches: 10. The germline V gene has CDR1 SGHVS and CDR2 FNYEAQ. There are 18 residues in the CDR3. The chain's CDR3 is CASSLTSGGVGRTDTQYF. The CDR3 bases are TGTGCCAGCAGCTTAACTAGCGGGGGAGTGGGTAGGACAGATACGCAGTATTTT.

This clonotype came up a few times. The rearrangement joins TRBV6-1 to TRBJ1-1; 9 nucleotides agree with TRBD1. The CDR3 contains 15 residues. Germline V gives CDR1 MNHNS, CDR2 SASEGT. V lost 3 bases to trimming and J lost 4 bases; unmatched junction nucleotides: 6. This CDR3 reads CASSDRDRALTEAFF. The CDR3 DNA sequence: TGTGCCAGCAGTGACCGGGACAGGGCTCTCACTGAAGCTTTCTTT.

This clonotype was seen a handful of times. An end of the junction differs from the germline gene, which may be a read error. The genes are TRBV7-2 and TRBJ1-4; weak D call: TRBD1 (5 bases). Germline V lookup: CDR1 SGHTA, CDR2 FQGNSA. The CDR3 is made up of 16 amino acids. Here the CDR3 reads CASSLVGAATSEKLFF. CDR3 sequence (DNA): TGTGCCAGCAGCTTAGTAGGGGCCGCAACTAGTGAAAAACTGTTTTTT.

J is TRBJ1-6 and V is TRBV20-1; no definite D call. V was pared by 1 base and J by 7 bases, with 11 bases between. CDR3 length: 14 residues. Germline values: CDR1 DFQATT, CDR2 SNEGSKA (reference sequence). The CDR3 region is CSARAGGRNSPLHF. The CDR3, as DNA: TGCAGTGCTAGAGCCGGAGGGAGGAATTCACCCCTCCACTTT.

This rearrangement joins TRBV25-1 to TRBJ2-1, with D perhaps TRBD1 or TRBD2 (6 bases each). The CDR3 runs 16 residues. The V end lost 6 bases, the J end lost 0 bases, and 15 bases lay between the germline ends. Germline-derived CDR1 and CDR2 are MGHDK and SYGVNS. The CDR3 region is CASRTRDTSSYNEQFF. The CDR3 nucleotides are TGTGCCAGCAGGACGCGGGACACAAGCTCCTACAATGAGCAGTTCTTC.